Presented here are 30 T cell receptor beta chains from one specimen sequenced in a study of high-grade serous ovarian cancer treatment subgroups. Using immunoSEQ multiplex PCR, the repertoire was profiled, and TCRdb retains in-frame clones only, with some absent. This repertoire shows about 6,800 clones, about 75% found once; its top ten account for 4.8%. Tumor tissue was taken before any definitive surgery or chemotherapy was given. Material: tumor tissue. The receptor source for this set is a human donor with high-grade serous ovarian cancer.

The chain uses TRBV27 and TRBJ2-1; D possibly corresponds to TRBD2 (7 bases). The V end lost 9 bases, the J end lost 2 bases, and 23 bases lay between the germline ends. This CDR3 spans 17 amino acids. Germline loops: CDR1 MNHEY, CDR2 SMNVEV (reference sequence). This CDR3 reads CASNLGGGGYTYNEQFF. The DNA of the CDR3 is TGTGCCAGTAACCTGGGGGGCGGGGGCTATACCTACAATGAGCAGTTCTTC.

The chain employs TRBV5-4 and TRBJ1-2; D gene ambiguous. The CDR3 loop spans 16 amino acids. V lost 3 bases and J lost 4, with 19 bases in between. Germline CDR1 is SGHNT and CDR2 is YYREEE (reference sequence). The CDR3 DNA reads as TGTGCCAGCAGCTCCTCCGGGTCGTTACTCGTCTATGGCTACACCTTC. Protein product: CASSSSGSLLVYGYTF.

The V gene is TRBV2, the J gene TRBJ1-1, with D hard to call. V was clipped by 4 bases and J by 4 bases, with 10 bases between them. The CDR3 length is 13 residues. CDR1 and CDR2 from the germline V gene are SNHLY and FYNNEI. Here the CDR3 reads CASSGRGRTEAFF. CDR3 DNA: TGTGCCAGCAGTGGGAGAGGGCGCACTGAAGCTTTCTTT.

Written as DNA, the CDR3 is TGTGCCAGCAGTCCACCCGGGGATGAAAAACTGTTTTTT. It specifies CASSPPGDEKLFF. This chain connects TRBV6-5 to TRBJ1-4; D uncertain. The CDR3 consists of 13 residues. Between the trimmed V and J ends, which lost 5 bases and 6 bases, there was a span of 10 bases. The germline CDR1 and CDR2 sequences are MNHEY and SVGAGI.

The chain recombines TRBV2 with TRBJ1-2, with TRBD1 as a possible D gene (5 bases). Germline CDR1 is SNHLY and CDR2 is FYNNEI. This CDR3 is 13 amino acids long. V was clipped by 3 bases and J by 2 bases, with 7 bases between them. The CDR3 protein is CASSETENYGYTF. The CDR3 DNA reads TGTGCCAGCAGTGAGACAGAGAACTATGGCTACACCTTC. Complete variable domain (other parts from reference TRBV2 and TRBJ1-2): EPEVTQTPSHQVTQMGQEVILRCVPISNHLYFYWYRQILGQKVEFLVSFYNNEISEKSEIFDDQFSVERPDGSNFTLKIRSTKLEDSAMYFCASSETENYGYTFGSGTRLTVV.

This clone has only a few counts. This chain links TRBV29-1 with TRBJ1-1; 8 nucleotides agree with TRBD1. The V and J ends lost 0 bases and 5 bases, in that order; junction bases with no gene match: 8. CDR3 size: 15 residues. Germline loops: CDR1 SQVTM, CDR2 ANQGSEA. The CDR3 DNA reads TGCAGCGTTGAAGATAGGGGCAGGGGGCATACTGAAGCTTTCTTT. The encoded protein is CSVEDRGRGHTEAFF.

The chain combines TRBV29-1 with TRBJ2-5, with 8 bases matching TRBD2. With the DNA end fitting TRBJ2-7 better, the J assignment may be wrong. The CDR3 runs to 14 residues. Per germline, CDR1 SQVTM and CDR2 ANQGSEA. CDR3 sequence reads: CSVELGTSSYEQYF. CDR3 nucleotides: TGCAGCGTTGAATTGGGGACTAGCTCCTACGAGCAGTACTTC.

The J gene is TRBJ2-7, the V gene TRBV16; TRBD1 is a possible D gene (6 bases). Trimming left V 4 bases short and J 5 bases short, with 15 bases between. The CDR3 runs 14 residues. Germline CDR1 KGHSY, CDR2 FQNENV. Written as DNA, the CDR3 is TGTGCCAGCAGCCCCCAGACAGGAACCCACGAGCAGTACTTC. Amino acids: CASSPQTGTHEQYF.

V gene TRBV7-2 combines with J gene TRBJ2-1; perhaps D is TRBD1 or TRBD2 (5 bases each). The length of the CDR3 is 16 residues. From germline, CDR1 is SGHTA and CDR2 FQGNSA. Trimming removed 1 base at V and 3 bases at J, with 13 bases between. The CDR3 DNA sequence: TGTGCCAGCAGCTTAGTCACGGGACGAAACTACAATGAGCAGTTCTTC. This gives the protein CASSLVTGRNYNEQFF.

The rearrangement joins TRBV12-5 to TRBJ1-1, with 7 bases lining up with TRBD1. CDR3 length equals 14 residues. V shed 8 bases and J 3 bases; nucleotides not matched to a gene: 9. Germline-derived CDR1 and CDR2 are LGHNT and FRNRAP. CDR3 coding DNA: TGTGCTAGTAGAGGGGACAGTCCTTACACTGAAGCTTTCTTT. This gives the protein CASRGDSPYTEAFF.

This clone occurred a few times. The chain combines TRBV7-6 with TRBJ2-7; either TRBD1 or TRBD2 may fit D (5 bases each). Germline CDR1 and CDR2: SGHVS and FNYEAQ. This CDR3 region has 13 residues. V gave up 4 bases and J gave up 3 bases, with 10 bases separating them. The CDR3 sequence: CASSSTGHYEQYF. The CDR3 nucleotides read TGTGCCAGCAGCTCTACGGGGCACTACGAGCAGTACTTC.

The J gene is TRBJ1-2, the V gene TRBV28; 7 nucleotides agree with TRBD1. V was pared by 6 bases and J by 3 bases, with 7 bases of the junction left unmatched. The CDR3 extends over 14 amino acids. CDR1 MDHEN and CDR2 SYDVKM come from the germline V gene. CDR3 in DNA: TGTGCCAGCAGACTCAGGACAGGATACTATGGCTACACCTTC. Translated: CASRLRTGYYGYTF.

The CDR3 reads CATSPNGGPPQETQYF. The CDR3 region has the DNA TGTGCCACCAGCCCGAACGGGGGTCCTCCACAAGAGACCCAGTACTTC. This chain connects TRBV15 to TRBJ2-5; D possibly corresponds to TRBD2 (6 bases). V was clipped by 5 bases and J by 2 bases, with 18 bases between them. The CDR3 is made up of 16 amino acids. Looked up from germline, CDR1 is LNHNV and CDR2 is YYDKDF (reference sequence).

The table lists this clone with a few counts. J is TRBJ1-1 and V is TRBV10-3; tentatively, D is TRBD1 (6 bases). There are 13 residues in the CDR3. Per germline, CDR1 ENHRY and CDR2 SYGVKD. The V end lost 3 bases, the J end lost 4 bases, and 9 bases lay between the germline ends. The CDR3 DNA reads TGTGCCATCAGTGATGGGGGGCCCACTGAAGCTTTCTTT. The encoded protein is CAISDGGPTEAFF.

This CDR3 reads CASSEGLTPGELFF. The CDR3 coding sequence is TGTGCCAGCAGTGAAGGTCTTACACCCGGGGAGCTGTTTTTT. This chain connects TRBV6-1 to TRBJ2-2; D unclear. CDR1 is MNHNS, CDR2 SASEGT, per germline. There are 14 residues in the CDR3. V shed 1 base and J shed 6 bases, with 9 bases lying between them.

Here the CDR3 reads CASSIRPGLSLRGELFF. The CDR3 bases are TGTGCCAGTAGTATACGGCCGGGACTTAGTTTACGCGGGGAGCTGTTTTTT. The gene calls are TRBV19 and TRBJ2-2; possibly TRBD2 for D (6 bases). The V gene lost 2 bases and the J gene lost 7 bases, with 20 bases spanning the gap. Germline-derived CDR1 and CDR2 are LNHDA and SQIVND (reference sequence). This CDR3 comprises 17 residues. Using reference TRBV19 and TRBJ2-2 for the parts outside the CDR3, the full variable domain is DGGITQSPKYLFRKEGQNVTLSCEQNLNHDAMYWYRQDPGQGLRLIYYSQIVNDFQKGDIAEGYSVSREKKESFPLTVTSAQKNPTAFYLCASSIRPGLSLRGELFFGEGSRLTVL.

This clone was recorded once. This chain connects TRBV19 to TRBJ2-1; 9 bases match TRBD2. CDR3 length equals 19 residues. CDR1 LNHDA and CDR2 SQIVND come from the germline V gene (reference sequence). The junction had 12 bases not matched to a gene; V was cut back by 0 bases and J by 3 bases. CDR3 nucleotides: TGTGCCAGTAGTATAGAAGGCCCGTCGGCGGGGGGGGTCTACAATGAGCAGTTCTTC. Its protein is CASSIEGPSAGGVYNEQFF.

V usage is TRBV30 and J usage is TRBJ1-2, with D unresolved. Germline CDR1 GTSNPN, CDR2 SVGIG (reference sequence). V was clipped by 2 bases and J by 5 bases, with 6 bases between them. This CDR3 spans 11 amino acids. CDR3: CAWSPGYGYTF. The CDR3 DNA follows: TGTGCCTGGAGTCCCGGGTATGGCTACACCTTC.

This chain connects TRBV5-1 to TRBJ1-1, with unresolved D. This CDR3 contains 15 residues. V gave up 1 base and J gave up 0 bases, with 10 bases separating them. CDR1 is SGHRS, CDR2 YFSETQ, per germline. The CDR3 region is CASSLSARLNTEAFF. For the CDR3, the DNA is TGCGCCAGCAGCTTGTCGGCCCGTCTGAACACTGAAGCTTTCTTT.

Here the CDR3 reads CASSLLGPEEETQYF. The CDR3 nucleotides read TGCGCCAGCAGCTTGCTTGGACCAGAAGAGGAGACCCAGTACTTC. The chain is built from TRBV5-1 and TRBJ2-5; no firm D call. Trimming took off 1 base at V and 5 bases at J, with 15 bases between the two ends. The germline CDR1 and CDR2 sequences are SGHRS and YFSETQ. The CDR3 loop spans 15 amino acids.

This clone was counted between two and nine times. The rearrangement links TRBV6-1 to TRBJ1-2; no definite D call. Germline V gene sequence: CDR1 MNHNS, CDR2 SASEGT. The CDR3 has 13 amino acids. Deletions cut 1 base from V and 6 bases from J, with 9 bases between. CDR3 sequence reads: CASSEVPRDGYTF. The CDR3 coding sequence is TGTGCCAGCAGTGAAGTACCAAGAGATGGCTACACCTTC.

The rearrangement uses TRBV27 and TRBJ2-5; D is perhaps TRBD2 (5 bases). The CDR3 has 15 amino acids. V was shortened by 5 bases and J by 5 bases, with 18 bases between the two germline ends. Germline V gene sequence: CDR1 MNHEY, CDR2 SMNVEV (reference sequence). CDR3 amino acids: CASSRNIAGGETQYF. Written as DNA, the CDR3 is TGTGCCAGCAGTAGAAATATAGCAGGCGGGGAGACCCAGTACTTC.

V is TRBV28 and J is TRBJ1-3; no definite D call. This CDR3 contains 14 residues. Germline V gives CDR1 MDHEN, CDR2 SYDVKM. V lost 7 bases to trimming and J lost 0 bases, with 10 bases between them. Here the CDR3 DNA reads TGTGCCAGCATGTCGGTGAGCTCTGGAAACACCATATATTTT. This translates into CASMSVSSGNTIYF.

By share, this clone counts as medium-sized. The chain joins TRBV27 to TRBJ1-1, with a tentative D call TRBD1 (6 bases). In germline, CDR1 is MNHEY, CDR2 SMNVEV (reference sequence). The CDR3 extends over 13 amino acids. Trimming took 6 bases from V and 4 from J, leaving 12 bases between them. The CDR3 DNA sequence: TGTGCCAGCAGCCACAGGGAGGGCACTGAAGCTTTCTTT. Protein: CASSHREGTEAFF.

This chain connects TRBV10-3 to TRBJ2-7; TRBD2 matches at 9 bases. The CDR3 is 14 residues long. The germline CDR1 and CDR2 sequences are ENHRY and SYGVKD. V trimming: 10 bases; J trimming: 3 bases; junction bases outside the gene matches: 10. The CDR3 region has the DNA TGTGCCACGGGGGCGGGGGGGCGCCTCTACGAGCAGTACTTC. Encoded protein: CATGAGGRLYEQYF.

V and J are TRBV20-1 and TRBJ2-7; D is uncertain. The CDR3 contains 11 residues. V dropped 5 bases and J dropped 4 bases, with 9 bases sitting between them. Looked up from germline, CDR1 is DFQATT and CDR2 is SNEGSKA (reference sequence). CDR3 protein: CSAPLEYEQYF. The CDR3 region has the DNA TGCAGTGCTCCCCTTGAGTACGAGCAGTACTTC.

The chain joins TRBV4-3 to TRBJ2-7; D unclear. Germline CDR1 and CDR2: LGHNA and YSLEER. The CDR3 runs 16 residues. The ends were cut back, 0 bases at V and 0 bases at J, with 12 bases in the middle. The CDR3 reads CASSQDPGSASYEQYF. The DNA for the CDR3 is TGCGCCAGCAGCCAAGACCCCGGTTCAGCCTCCTACGAGCAGTACTTC.

CDR3 protein: CASRRTAANYGYTF. In DNA form, the CDR3 reads TGTGCCAGCAGAAGGACAGCAGCTAACTATGGCTACACCTTC. The V gene is TRBV11-2, the J gene TRBJ1-2, with D possibly TRBD1 on 6 matching bases. The germline gives CDR1 SGHAT, CDR2 FQNNGV. The CDR3 is 14 amino acids. Between the trimmed V and J ends, which lost 6 bases and 0 bases, there was a span of 11 bases.

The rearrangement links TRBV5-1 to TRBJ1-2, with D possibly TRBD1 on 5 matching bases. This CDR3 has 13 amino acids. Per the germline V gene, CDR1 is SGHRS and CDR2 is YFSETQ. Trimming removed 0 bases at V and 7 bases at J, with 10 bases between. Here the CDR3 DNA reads TGCGCCAGCAGCTTGGTGGCAGGGATTGGCTACACCTTC. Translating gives CASSLVAGIGYTF. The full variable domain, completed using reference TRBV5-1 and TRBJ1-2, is KAGVTQTPRYLIKTRGQQVTLSCSPISGHRSVSWYQQTPGQGLQFLFEYFSETQRNKGNFPGRFSGRQFSNSRSEMNVSTLELGDSALYLCASSLVAGIGYTFGSGTRLTVV.

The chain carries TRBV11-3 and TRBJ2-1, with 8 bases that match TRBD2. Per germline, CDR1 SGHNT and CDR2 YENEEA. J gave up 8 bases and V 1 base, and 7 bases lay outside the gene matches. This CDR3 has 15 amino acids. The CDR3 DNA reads TGTGCCAGCAGCTTAGGTAGCGGGGAGGTCCATGAGCAGTTCTTC. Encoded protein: CASSLGSGEVHEQFF.